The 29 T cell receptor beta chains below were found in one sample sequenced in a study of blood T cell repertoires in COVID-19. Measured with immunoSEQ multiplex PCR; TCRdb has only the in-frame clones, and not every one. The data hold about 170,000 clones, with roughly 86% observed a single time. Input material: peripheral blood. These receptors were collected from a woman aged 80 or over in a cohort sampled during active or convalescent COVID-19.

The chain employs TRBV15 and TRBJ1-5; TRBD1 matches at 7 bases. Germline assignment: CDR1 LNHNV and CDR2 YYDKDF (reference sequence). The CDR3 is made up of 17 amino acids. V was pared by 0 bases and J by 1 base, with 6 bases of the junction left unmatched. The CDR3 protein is CATSRDLGTASNQPQHF. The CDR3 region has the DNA TGTGCCACCAGCAGAGATTTAGGGACAGCAAGCAATCAGCCCCAGCATTTT.

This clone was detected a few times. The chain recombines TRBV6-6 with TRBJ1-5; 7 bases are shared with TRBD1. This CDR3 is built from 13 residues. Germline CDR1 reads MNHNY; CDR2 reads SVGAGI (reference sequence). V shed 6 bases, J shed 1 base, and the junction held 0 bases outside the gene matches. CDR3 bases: TGTGCCAGCAGACAGGGGAGCAATCAGCCCCAGCATTTT. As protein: CASRQGSNQPQHF.

DNA for the CDR3: TGTGCCAGCAGCCCAAATAACGATGGGGGCGTACCCCTCCACTTT. It codes for CASSPNNDGGVPLHF. The chain employs TRBV9 and TRBJ1-6, with D perhaps TRBD1 (6 bases). Trimming removed 4 bases from V and 12 bases from J, with 20 bases in between. The CDR3 contains 15 residues. CDR1 and CDR2 (germline): SGDLS, YYNGEE.

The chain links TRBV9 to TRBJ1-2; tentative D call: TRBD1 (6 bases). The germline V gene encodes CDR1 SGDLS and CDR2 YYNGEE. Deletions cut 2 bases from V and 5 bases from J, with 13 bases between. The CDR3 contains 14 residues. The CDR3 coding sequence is TGTGCCAGCAGCGTTAAAGGGGGTGATTATGGCTACACCTTC. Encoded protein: CASSVKGGDYGYTF.

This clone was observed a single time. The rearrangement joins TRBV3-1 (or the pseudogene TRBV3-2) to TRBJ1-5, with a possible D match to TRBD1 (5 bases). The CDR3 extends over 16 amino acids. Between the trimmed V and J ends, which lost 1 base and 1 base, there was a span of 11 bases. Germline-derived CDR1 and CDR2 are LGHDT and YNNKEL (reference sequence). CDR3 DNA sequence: TGTGCCAGCAGCCAAGCCTCCTACAGGAGCAATCAGCCCCAGCATTTT. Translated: CASSQASYRSNQPQHF.

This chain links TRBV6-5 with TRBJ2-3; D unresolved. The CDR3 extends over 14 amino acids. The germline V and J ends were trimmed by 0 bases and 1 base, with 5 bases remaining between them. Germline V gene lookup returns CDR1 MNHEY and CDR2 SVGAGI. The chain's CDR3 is CASSYSGRTDTQYF. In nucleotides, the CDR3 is TGTGCCAGCAGTTACTCTGGGCGCACAGATACGCAGTATTTT.

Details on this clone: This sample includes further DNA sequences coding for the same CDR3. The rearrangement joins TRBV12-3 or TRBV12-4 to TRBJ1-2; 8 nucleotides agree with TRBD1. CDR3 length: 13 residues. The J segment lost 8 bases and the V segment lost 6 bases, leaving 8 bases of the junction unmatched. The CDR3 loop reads CASSLGQGRGYTF. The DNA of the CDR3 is TGTGCCAGCAGCCTAGGACAGGGCCGGGGCTACACCTTC.

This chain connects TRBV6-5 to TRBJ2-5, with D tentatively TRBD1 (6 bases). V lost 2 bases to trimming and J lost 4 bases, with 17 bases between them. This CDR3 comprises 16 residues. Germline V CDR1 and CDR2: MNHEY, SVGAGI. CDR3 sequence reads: CASSYQGGSVLETQYF. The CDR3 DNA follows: TGTGCCAGCAGTTACCAAGGGGGTAGTGTCTTAGAGACCCAGTACTTC.

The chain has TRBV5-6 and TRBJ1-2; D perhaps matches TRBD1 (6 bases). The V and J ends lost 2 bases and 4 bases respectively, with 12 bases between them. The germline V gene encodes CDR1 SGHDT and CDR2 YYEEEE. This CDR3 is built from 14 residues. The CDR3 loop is CASSLQTGVYGYTF. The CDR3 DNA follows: TGTGCCAGCAGCTTACAGACAGGCGTCTATGGCTACACCTTC.

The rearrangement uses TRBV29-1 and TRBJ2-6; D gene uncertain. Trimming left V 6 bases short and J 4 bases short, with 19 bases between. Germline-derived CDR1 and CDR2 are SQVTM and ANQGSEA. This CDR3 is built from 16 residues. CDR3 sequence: CSVVFVASQGANVLTF. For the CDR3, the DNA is TGCAGCGTGGTCTTTGTGGCCTCTCAGGGGGCCAACGTCCTGACTTTC.

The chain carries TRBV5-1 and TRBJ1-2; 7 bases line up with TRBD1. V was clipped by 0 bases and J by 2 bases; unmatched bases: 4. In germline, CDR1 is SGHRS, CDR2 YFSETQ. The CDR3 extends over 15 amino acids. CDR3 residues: CASSLVQGRNYGYTF. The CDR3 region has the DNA TGCGCCAGCAGCTTGGTACAGGGGCGGAACTATGGCTACACCTTC. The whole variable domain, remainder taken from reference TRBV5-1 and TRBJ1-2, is KAGVTQTPRYLIKTRGQQVTLSCSPISGHRSVSWYQQTPGQGLQFLFEYFSETQRNKGNFPGRFSGRQFSNSRSEMNVSTLELGDSALYLCASSLVQGRNYGYTFGSGTRLTVV.

As DNA, the CDR3 is TGCGCCAGCAGCTACGACCTCCAGGGGTCCTACGAGCAGTACGTC. Amino acid sequence: CASSYDLQGSYEQYV. The V call is TRBV5-1, the J call TRBJ2-7, with a possible D match to TRBD1 (6 bases). The CDR3 covers 15 residues. The germline CDR1 and CDR2 sequences are SGHRS and YFSETQ. V was shortened by 3 bases and J by 1 base, with 14 bases between the two germline ends.

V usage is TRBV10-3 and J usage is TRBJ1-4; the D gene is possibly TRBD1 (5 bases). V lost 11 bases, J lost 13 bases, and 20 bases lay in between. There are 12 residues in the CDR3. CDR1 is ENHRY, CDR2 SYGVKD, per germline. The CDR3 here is CAASPGTGGLFF. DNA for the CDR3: TGTGCCGCATCCCCCGGGACTGGGGGACTGTTTTTT.

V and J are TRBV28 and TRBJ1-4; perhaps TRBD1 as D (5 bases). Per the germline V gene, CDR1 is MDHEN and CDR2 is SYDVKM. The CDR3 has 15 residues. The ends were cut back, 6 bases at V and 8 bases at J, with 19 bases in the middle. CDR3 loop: CASRSTGEFDEKLFF. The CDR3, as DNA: TGTGCCAGCAGGTCAACGGGGGAGTTCGACGAAAAACTGTTTTTT.

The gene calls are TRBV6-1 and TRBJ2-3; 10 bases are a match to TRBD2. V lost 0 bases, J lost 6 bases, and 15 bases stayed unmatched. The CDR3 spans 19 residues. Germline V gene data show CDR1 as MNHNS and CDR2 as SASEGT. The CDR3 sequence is CASSEALRGLSGREDTQYF. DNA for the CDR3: TGTGCCAGCAGTGAAGCCCTTCGGGGATTGAGCGGGAGGGAGGATACGCAGTATTTT.

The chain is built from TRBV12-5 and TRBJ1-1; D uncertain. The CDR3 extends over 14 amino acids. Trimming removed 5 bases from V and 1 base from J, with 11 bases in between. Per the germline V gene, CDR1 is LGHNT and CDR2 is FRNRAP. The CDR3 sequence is CASGLDLTNTEAFF. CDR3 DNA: TGTGCTAGTGGTCTAGACCTGACGAACACTGAAGCTTTCTTT.

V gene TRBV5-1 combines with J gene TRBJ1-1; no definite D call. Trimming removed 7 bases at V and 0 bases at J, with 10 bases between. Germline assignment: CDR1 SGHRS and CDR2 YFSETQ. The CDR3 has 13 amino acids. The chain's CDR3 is CASGGGLNTEAFF. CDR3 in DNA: TGCGCCAGCGGCGGAGGGCTGAACACTGAAGCTTTCTTT. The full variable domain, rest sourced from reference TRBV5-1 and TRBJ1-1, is KAGVTQTPRYLIKTRGQQVTLSCSPISGHRSVSWYQQTPGQGLQFLFEYFSETQRNKGNFPGRFSGRQFSNSRSEMNVSTLELGDSALYLCASGGGLNTEAFFGQGTRLTVV.

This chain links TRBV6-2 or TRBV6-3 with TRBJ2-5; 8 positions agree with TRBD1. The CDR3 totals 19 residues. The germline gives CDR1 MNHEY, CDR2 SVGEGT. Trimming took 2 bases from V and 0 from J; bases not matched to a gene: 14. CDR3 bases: TGTGCCAGCAGTTACACATTAACGACGGACAGGGTCGACCAAGAGACCCAGTACTTC. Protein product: CASSYTLTTDRVDQETQYF.

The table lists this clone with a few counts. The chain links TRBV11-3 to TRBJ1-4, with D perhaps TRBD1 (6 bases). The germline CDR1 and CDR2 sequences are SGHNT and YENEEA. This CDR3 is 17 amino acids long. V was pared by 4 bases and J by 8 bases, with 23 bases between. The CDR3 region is CASSSLARQVGVEKLFF. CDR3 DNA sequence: TGTGCCAGCAGCTCACTCGCGAGACAGGTCGGGGTCGAAAAACTGTTTTTT.

The CDR3 coding sequence is TGTGCCATCAGTGGGGGGGTCACAAACTATGGCTACACCTTC. It yields the protein CAISGGVTNYGYTF. The chain recombines TRBV10-3 with TRBJ1-2; perhaps TRBD1 as D (5 bases). The germline V gene encodes CDR1 ENHRY and CDR2 SYGVKD. V shed 4 bases and J shed 2 bases, with 11 bases lying between them. CDR3 length: 14 residues.

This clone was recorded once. The DNA of the CDR3 is TGTGCCAGCAGCAGCCTGGGACTAGCGGGAACAGATACGCAGTATTTT. Its protein is CASSSLGLAGTDTQYF. V and J are TRBV5-4 and TRBJ2-3; 13 bases line up with TRBD2. After removal of 4 bases from V and 3 bases from J, the junction contained 5 bases not matched to a gene. This CDR3 contains 16 residues. Germline V lookup: CDR1 SGHNT, CDR2 YYREEE (reference sequence).

Here the CDR3 reads CAISEGVVGSGNTIYF. The CDR3 nucleotides read TGTGCCATCAGTGAGGGTGTGGTGGGGAGCGGAAACACCATATATTTT. The chain has TRBV10-3 and TRBJ1-3; D remains ambiguous. Looked up from germline, CDR1 is ENHRY and CDR2 is SYGVKD. The ends were cut back, 2 bases at V and 4 bases at J, with 15 bases in the middle. The CDR3 totals 16 residues.

The CDR3 nucleotides are TGTGCCAGCAGAGACCCGAACAGGGGTGGACACGAGCAGTACTTC. Amino acid sequence: CASRDPNRGGHEQYF. The chain links TRBV3-1 (or the pseudogene TRBV3-2) to TRBJ2-7, with TRBD1 matching over 7 bases. The V gene's germline CDR1 is LGHDT and CDR2 YNNKEL (reference sequence). With 6 bases clipped from V and 5 bases from J, the junction kept 13 bases outside the gene matches. There are 15 residues in the CDR3.

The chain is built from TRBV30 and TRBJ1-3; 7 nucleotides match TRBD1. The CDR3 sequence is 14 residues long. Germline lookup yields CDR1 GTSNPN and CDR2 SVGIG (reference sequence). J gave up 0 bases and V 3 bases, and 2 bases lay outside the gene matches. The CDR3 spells CAWSGTASGNTIYF. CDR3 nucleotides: TGTGCCTGGAGCGGGACAGCCTCTGGAAACACCATATATTTT.

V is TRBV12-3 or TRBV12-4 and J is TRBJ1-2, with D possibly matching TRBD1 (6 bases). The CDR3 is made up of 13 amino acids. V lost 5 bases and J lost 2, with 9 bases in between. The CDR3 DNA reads TGTGCCAGCAGTCCCACAGGGAACTATGGCTACACCTTC. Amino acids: CASSPTGNYGYTF.

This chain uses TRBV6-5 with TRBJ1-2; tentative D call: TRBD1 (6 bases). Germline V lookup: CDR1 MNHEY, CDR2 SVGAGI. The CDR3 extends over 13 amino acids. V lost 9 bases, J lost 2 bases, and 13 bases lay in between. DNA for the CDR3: TGTGCCAGTCGACAGGCCGGGAACTATGGCTACACCTTC. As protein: CASRQAGNYGYTF.

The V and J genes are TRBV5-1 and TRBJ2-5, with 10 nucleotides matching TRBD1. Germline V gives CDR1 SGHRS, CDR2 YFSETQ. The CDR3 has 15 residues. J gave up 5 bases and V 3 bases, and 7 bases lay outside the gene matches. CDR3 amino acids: CASSYGTGVGETQYF. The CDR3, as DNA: TGCGCCAGCAGCTACGGGACAGGGGTAGGGGAGACCCAGTACTTC.

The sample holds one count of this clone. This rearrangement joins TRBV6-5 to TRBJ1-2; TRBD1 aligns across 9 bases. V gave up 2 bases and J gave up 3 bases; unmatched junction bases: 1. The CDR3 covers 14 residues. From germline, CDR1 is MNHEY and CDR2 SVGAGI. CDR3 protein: CASSYDRGYYGYTF. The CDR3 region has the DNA TGTGCCAGCAGTTACGACAGGGGGTACTATGGCTACACCTTC.

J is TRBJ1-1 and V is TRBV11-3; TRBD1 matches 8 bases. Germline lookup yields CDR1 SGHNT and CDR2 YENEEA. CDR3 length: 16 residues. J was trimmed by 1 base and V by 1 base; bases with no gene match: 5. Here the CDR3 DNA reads TGTGCCAGCAGCTTAGGGAGGACAGGGCGGAACACTGAAGCTTTCTTT. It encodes CASSLGRTGRNTEAFF.